A single sample is the source of the 10 T cell receptor beta chains below, sequenced in a study of cytomegalovirus exposure and HLA in healthy donors. A multiplex PCR was run with 60 Vbeta primers and 13 Jbeta primers. Profiling relied on immunoSEQ multiplex PCR, and the TCRdb table lists in-frame clones only, not all of them. Here the sample spans 100,000 to 120,000 clones, about 80% being singletons. Sequenced input: PBMCs. The source is a man aged 30 to 39 in good health and CMV-seronegative.

This rearrangement joins TRBV7-2 to TRBJ1-6; no definite D call. CDR1 is SGHTA and CDR2 is FQGNSA in the germline V gene. The CDR3 has 18 amino acids. The V end was cut by 2 bases, the J end by 4 bases, with 18 bases between. CDR3 DNA sequence: TGTGCCAGCAGCTTAAGGATTGTGACATCCCATTATAATTCACCCCTCCACTTT. This encodes CASSLRIVTSHYNSPLHF.

This rearrangement joins TRBV6-5 to TRBJ1-2; D remains ambiguous. From germline, CDR1 is MNHEY and CDR2 SVGAGI. V was shortened by 4 bases and J by 3 bases, with 12 bases between the two germline ends. The CDR3 is 14 residues long. As DNA, the CDR3 is TGTGCCAGCAGTTTCCGGGTGGCGGACTATGGCTACACCTTC. Translation: CASSFRVADYGYTF.

V and J are TRBV6-6 and TRBJ2-2; TRBD1 agrees at 8 bases. V shed 5 bases and J 6 bases; nucleotides not matched to a gene: 8. The CDR3 is 15 residues long. The germline V gene has CDR1 MNHNY and CDR2 SVGAGI (reference sequence). CDR3 sequence: CASSLPGQASGELFF. The CDR3 nucleotides are TGTGCCAGCAGTCTACCGGGACAGGCATCCGGGGAGCTGTTTTTT.

Only a few counts were recorded for this clone. V and J are TRBV6-6 and TRBJ2-7; the match to TRBD2 covers 11 bases. Germline V gene sequence: CDR1 MNHNY, CDR2 SVGAGI (reference sequence). After removal of 3 bases from V and 3 bases from J, the junction contained 1 base not matched to a gene. This CDR3 comprises 14 residues. The CDR3 loop reads CASSYGLAGYEQYF. For the CDR3, the DNA is TGTGCCAGCAGTTATGGACTAGCGGGCTACGAGCAGTACTTC.

V gene TRBV29-1 combines with J gene TRBJ1-1; unclear D gene. This CDR3 has 11 amino acids. The germline CDR1 and CDR2 sequences are SQVTM and ANQGSEA. Trimming cost V 7 bases and J 8 bases, with 14 bases left between them. CDR3 protein: CSAPGSGEAFF. The CDR3 region has the DNA TGCAGCGCCCCCGGGTCCGGCGAAGCTTTCTTT.

This clone occurred once. CDR3 nucleotide sequence: TGTGCCAGCAGTTCGCAGGGGGCAGGGGACTATGGCTACACCTTC. Residues: CASSSQGAGDYGYTF. The J gene is TRBJ1-2, the V gene TRBV28; 8 bases line up with TRBD1. The junction had 7 bases not matched to a gene; V was cut back by 4 bases and J by 3 bases. The CDR3 contains 15 residues. Germline CDR1 is MDHEN and CDR2 is SYDVKM.

The chain has TRBV7-9 and TRBJ1-1; tentative D call: TRBD1 (5 bases). The V and J ends lost 1 base and 10 bases respectively, with 16 bases between them. CDR1 is SEHNR and CDR2 is FQNEAQ in the germline V gene (reference sequence). The CDR3 length is 14 residues. The CDR3 spells CASSLVFGDSGAFF. CDR3 in DNA: TGTGCCAGCAGCTTAGTATTCGGGGACTCAGGAGCTTTCTTT.

The rearrangement joins TRBV7-6 to TRBJ2-1, with D unresolved. Trimming removed 4 bases at V and 0 bases at J, with 13 bases between. Germline-derived CDR1 and CDR2 are SGHVS and FNYEAQ. There are 16 residues in the CDR3. The CDR3 region is CASSSSTGGSYNEQFF. As DNA, the CDR3 is TGTGCCAGCAGCTCTTCAACCGGCGGCTCCTACAATGAGCAGTTCTTC.

In regard to this clone: One end of the junction varies from germline; a read error may be responsible. Other nucleotide sequences in the sample specify the same CDR3. V gene TRBV12-5 combines with J gene TRBJ2-2; D might be TRBD2 (6 bases). CDR3 size: 15 residues. The germline V gene has CDR1 LGHNT and CDR2 FRNRAP. CDR3 in amino acids: CASGLRAGNTGELFF. The CDR3 DNA follows: TGTGCTAGTGGCCTCAGGGCGGGAAACACCGGAGAGCTGTTTTTT. Filled out from reference TRBV12-5 and TRBJ2-2, the complete variable domain reads DARVTQTPRHKVTEMGQEVTMRCQPILGHNTVFWYRQTMMQGLELLAYFRNRAPLDDSGMPKDRFSAEMPDATLATLKIQPSEPRDSAVYFCASGLRAGNTGELFFGEGSRLTVL.

The rearrangement links TRBV4-1 to TRBJ2-1; 9 nucleotides agree with TRBD1. V gave up 2 bases and J gave up 7 bases; unmatched junction bases: 6. The germline gives CDR1 MGHRA, CDR2 YSYEKL. The CDR3 consists of 15 residues. In nucleotides, the CDR3 is TGCGCCAGCAGCCAACCGGGACAGGGTTGGAATGAGCAGTTCTTC. The encoded protein is CASSQPGQGWNEQFF.